This section outlines one T cell receptor beta chain sequence together with its context. Its antigen is unidentified. The time point is: identical roughly 10-day culture without peptide (control). Cells were stimulated 10 days with each of roughly 7 ELISpot-reactive neoantigens. Baseline for clone expansion was a parallel culture with no peptide. This specimen comes from a study of PD-1 blockade in mismatch repair-deficient tumors. Study summary: Patients had 11 to 13 mismatch repair-deficient cancer types and were previously treated and progressing.

The method was immunoSEQ multiplex PCR; TCRdb's version includes in-frame clones alone and lacks a portion of them. The sample contains about 14,000 clones, over 75% of which appear only once. Study-wide results and limits: About 5% of the 142 peptide-expanded blood TCRs were also found in tumor.

Per the germline V gene, CDR1 is SGDLS and CDR2 is YYNGEE. This CDR3 spans 14 amino acids. The J segment lost 3 bases and the V segment lost 2 bases, leaving 5 bases of the junction unmatched. Material: cells cultured in vitro, obtained from a patient treated with pembrolizumab. V gene TRBV9 combines with J gene TRBJ2-7; 7 positions agree with TRBD1. The clonotype originates from an adult with mismatch repair-deficient cancer. CDR3 in DNA: TGTGCCAGCAGCGTGAACCAGGGGGTCTACGAGCAGTACTTC. Residues: CASSVNQGVYEQYF.